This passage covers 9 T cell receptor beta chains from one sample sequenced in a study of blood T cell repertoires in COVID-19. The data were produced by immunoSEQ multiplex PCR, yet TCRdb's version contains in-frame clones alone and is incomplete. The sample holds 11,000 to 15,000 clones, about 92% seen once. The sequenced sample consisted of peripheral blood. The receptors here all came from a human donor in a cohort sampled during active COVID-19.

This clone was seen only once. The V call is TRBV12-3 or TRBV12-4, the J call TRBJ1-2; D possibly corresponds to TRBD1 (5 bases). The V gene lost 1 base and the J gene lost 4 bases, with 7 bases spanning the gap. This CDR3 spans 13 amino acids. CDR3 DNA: TGTGCCAGCAGTTTAGGACAGATCTATGGCTACACCTTC. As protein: CASSLGQIYGYTF.

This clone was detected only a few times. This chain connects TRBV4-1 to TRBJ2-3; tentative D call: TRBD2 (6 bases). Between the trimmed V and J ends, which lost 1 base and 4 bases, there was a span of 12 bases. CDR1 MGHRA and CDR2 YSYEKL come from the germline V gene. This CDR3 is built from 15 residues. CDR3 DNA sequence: TGCGCCAGCAGCCAAGGATGGAGGGATGCAGATACGCAGTATTTT. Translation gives CASSQGWRDADTQYF.

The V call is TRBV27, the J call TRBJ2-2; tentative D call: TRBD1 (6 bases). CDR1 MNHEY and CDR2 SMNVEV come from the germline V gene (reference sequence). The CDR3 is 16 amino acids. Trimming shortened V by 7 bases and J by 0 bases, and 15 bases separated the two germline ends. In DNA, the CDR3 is TGTGCCAGCAAATTACAGGGAGTCGCGAACACCGGGGAGCTGTTTTTT. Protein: CASKLQGVANTGELFF.

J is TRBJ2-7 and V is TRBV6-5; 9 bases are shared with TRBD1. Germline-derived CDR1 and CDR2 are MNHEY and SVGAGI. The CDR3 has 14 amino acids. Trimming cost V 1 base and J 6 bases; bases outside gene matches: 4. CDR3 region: CASSYYRGRSEQYF. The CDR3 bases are TGTGCCAGCAGTTACTACAGGGGGCGCAGCGAGCAGTACTTC.

This CDR3 is CASSSDWLSPLHF. CDR3 sequence (DNA): TGTGCCAGCAGCTCCGACTGGTTATCACCCCTCCACTTT. The chain employs TRBV11-3 and TRBJ1-6; D is unclear. This CDR3 contains 13 residues. The V gene's germline CDR1 is SGHNT and CDR2 YENEEA. V lost 4 bases and J 10 bases, leaving 11 bases between the germline ends.

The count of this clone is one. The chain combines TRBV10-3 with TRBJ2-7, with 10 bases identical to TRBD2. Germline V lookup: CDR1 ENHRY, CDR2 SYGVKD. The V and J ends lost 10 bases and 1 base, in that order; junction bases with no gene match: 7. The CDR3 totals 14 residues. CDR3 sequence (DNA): TGTGCCAGCGGAAGGACTAGCGGATCCTACGAGCAGTACTTC. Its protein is CASGRTSGSYEQYF.

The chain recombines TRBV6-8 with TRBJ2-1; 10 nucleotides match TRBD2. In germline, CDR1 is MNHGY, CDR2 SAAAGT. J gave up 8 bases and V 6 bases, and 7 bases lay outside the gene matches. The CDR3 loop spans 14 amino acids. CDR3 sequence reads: CASRKAGGPYEQFF. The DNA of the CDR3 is TGTGCCAGCAGAAAAGCGGGAGGGCCCTATGAGCAGTTCTTC.

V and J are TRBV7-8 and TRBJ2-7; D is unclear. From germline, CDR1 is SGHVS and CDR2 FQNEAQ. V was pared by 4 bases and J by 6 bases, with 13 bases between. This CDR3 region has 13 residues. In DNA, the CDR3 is TGTGCCAGCAGCTCAATTGCACTCGGCGAGCAGTACTTC. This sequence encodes CASSSIALGEQYF.

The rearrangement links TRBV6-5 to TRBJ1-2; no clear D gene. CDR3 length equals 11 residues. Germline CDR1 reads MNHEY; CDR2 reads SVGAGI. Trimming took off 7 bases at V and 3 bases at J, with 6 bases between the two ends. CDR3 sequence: CASNQYYGYTF. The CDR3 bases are TGTGCCAGCAATCAGTACTATGGCTACACCTTC.